This T cell receptor (beta chain) appears in the sequencing data of a study of blood T cell repertoires in COVID-19. Across the whole study: PBMCs, B-cell-depleted T cells, or T cells provided the cDNA or gDNA that made up the material.

Germline V lookup: CDR1 SGDLS, CDR2 YYNGEE. The CDR3 has 14 amino acids. V lost 1 base and J lost 7; bases outside the gene matches: 5. Per the authors' pipeline: Estimation of nucleated cell counts was performed using reference gene primer amplification. Sequencing was performed with immunoSEQ multiplex PCR; in TCRdb, only in-frame clones are kept and a portion is missing. V and J calls and clone size are copied from that table; D and trimming were computed from the DNA. Here the sample spans about 210,000 clones, more than 75% being singletons. The count of this clone is one. V and J are TRBV9 and TRBJ1-1; the match to TRBD1 covers 9 bases. Sequenced material: peripheral blood. The sequence derives from a man aged 60 to 75 with acute or convalescent COVID-19. In DNA, the CDR3 is TGTGCCAGCAGCGTATCGACGGACAGGGGTGAAGCTTTCTTT. Amino acid sequence: CASSVSTDRGEAFF.